The sample holds many counts of the clone carrying this T cell receptor (beta chain). The data originate from a study of metastatic and nonmetastatic thyroid tumors. There were no patients who had received any treatment before thyroid surgery. Using MiXCR, TCRdb reanalyzed the PCR reads. The table shows about 85,000 clones, with roughly 8.6% occurring only once. Germline assignment: CDR1 SNHLY and CDR2 FYNNEI. V gave up 7 bases and J gave up 0 bases, with 13 bases separating them. The CDR3 has 16 residues. V and J are TRBV2 and TRBJ1-6; TRBD1 is a possible D gene (5 bases). Material for sequencing was blood. This sequence originates from a female donor with papillary thyroid cancer or a benign thyroid nodule (not recorded which). Some clones in this sample may be carry-over from other donors' samples. The CDR3, as DNA: TGTGCCAGCAAAGGGACTTCCAGCTCCTATAATTCACCCCTCCACTTT. This gives the protein CASKGTSSSYNSPLHF.